A single sample is the source of the 12 T cell receptor beta chains below, sequenced in a study of blood T cell repertoires in COVID-19. Sequenced by immunoSEQ multiplex PCR; TCRdb stores in-frame clones only, minus some. This table has 140,000 or so clones, 80% to 85% appearing once. What was sequenced was peripheral blood. These receptor sequences come from a human donor in a cohort sampled during active COVID-19.

This chain uses TRBV5-1 with TRBJ2-7; 8 bases align to TRBD2. Trimming took 1 base from V and 5 from J; bases not matched to a gene: 5. The CDR3 sequence is 14 residues long. The V gene's germline CDR1 is SGHRS and CDR2 YFSETQ. The CDR3 DNA sequence: TGCGCCAGCAGCTTGATACCGGGAGGGAACGAGCAGTACTTC. Protein: CASSLIPGGNEQYF. The full variable domain, its missing parts supplied by reference TRBV5-1 and TRBJ2-7, is KAGVTQTPRYLIKTRGQQVTLSCSPISGHRSVSWYQQTPGQGLQFLFEYFSETQRNKGNFPGRFSGRQFSNSRSEMNVSTLELGDSALYLCASSLIPGGNEQYFGPGTRLTVT.

A note on this clone: Other DNA sequences in the same sample also yield this CDR3. The V gene is TRBV6-5, the J gene TRBJ1-6; D uncertain. The CDR3 loop spans 14 amino acids. Germline lookup yields CDR1 MNHEY and CDR2 SVGAGI. V was shortened by 5 bases and J by 1 base, with 6 bases between the two germline ends. The CDR3 here is CASSQISYNSPLHF. CDR3 sequence (DNA): TGTGCCAGCAGTCAAATTTCCTATAATTCACCCCTCCACTTT.

As DNA, the CDR3 is TGCGCCAGCAGTGAGCTGGCCTCGGGTTCCGCGGCCTACGAGCAGTACTTC. Its translation: CASSELASGSAAYEQYF. This chain links TRBV10-1 with TRBJ2-7; D is undetermined. Trimming cost V 2 bases and J 2 bases, with 19 bases left between them. CDR1 and CDR2 from the germline V gene are WNHNN and SYGVQD (reference sequence). The CDR3 is made up of 17 amino acids.

J is TRBJ2-7 and V is TRBV3-1 (or the pseudogene TRBV3-2), with TRBD2 identical over 10 bases. CDR3 length: 13 residues. J was trimmed by 7 bases and V by 5 bases; bases with no gene match: 5. Germline V gives CDR1 LGHDT, CDR2 YNNKEL (reference sequence). The CDR3 DNA reads TGTGCCAGCAGCTTAATGACTAGCGGGGAGCAGTACTTC. It translates to CASSLMTSGEQYF.

This chain uses TRBV6-2 or TRBV6-3 with TRBJ1-1; D is possibly TRBD1 (6 bases). V was pared by 4 bases and J by 7 bases, with 13 bases between. CDR1 is MNHEY, CDR2 SVGEGT, per germline. The CDR3 extends over 13 amino acids. The CDR3 DNA reads TGTGCCAGCAGTTTCAGACAGGACCGTGAAGCTTTCTTT. Protein: CASSFRQDREAFF.

This clone has just a few counts. This chain joins TRBV21-1 and TRBJ1-2; the D segment call TRBD1 is taken from the table without a DNA check. TRBV21-1 is listed as a pseudogene. The CDR3 covers 15 residues. The CDR3 here is CASSKSVYDTYGYTF. As DNA, the CDR3 is TGTGCCAGCAGCAAAAGTGTATATGACACCTATGGCTACACCTTC.

The chain recombines TRBV7-9 with TRBJ2-7; weak D call: TRBD2 (6 bases). V lost 4 bases to trimming and J lost 7 bases, with 14 bases between them. The CDR3 runs 13 residues. Germline V gene lookup returns CDR1 SEHNR and CDR2 FQNEAQ (reference sequence). Here the CDR3 reads CASSSTSPGEQYF. The CDR3 DNA sequence: TGTGCCAGCAGCTCAACTAGCCCGGGGGAGCAGTACTTC.

This clone was seen a handful of times. CDR3 sequence reads: CASSQSGGLQETQYF. The CDR3 bases are TGTGCCAGCAGCCAATCTGGGGGCCTCCAAGAGACCCAGTACTTC. This rearrangement joins TRBV4-2 to TRBJ2-5; D is perhaps TRBD1 (6 bases). Trimming pared 2 bases from V and 1 base from J, leaving 11 bases between. The germline V gene has CDR1 LGHNA and CDR2 YNFKEQ. The CDR3 extends over 15 amino acids.

The count of this clone is one. V gene TRBV5-4 combines with J gene TRBJ2-7, with 10 bases that match TRBD2. The CDR3 sequence is 15 residues long. Germline assignment: CDR1 SGHNT and CDR2 YYREEE (reference sequence). Germline trimming cut 1 base from V and 2 bases from J; bases unmatched to any gene: 3. The CDR3 DNA follows: TGTGCCAGCAGCTTGAGTAGCGGGAGGACCTACGAGCAGTACTTC. Protein sequence: CASSLSSGRTYEQYF.

The CDR3 loop is CATSDKTGVGETQYF. The DNA for the CDR3 is TGTGCCACCAGTGATAAGACAGGGGTTGGAGAGACCCAGTACTTC. The J gene is TRBJ2-5, the V gene TRBV24-1; TRBD1 matches 8 bases. With 3 bases clipped from V and 4 bases from J, the junction kept 6 bases outside the gene matches. CDR3 length equals 15 residues. Germline CDR1 and CDR2: KGHDR and SFDVKD.

This chain links TRBV5-1 with TRBJ1-1; D remains unclear. Deletions cut 5 bases from V and 0 bases from J, with 8 bases between. CDR3 length: 13 residues. CDR1 and CDR2 from the germline V gene are SGHRS and YFSETQ. As DNA, the CDR3 is TGCGCCAGCAGGGGGAGCATGAACACTGAAGCTTTCTTT. Its translation: CASRGSMNTEAFF.

The rearrangement joins TRBV27 to TRBJ1-2; 11 bases align to TRBD1. CDR3 length: 16 amino acids. The J segment lost 4 bases and the V segment lost 7 bases, leaving 11 bases of the junction unmatched. The germline gives CDR1 MNHEY, CDR2 SMNVEV (reference sequence). The CDR3 coding sequence is TGTGCCAGCAACCGGACAGGGGGCATGAAAATCTATGGCTACACCTTC. This gives the protein CASNRTGGMKIYGYTF.